The source of this T cell receptor beta chain is a study of early T cells in non-severe SARS-CoV-2 infection. This clonotype was detected ten times or more. Its antigen is unknown. General study points: Missing private and CD4 specificities, VDJdb matching favored anti-spike CD8 responses.

TCRdb re-analysed the 5' RACE reads in MiXCR, keeping a single row per CDR3 protein. Altogether about 42,000 distinct CDR3 sequences are present, roughly 7.1% being singletons, with the ten largest covering approximately 4.5%. Germline V gene data show CDR1 as SGHRS and CDR2 as YFSETQ. Trimming removed 1 base at V and 6 bases at J, with 8 bases between. This CDR3 contains 12 residues. The sequence was collected from an adult who was a healthcare worker with PCR-confirmed SARS-CoV-2 infection or an uninfected control (not recorded which). Sequenced: whole blood. This chain links TRBV5-1 with TRBJ2-7, with D possibly TRBD1 on 5 matching bases. The CDR3 coding sequence is TGCGCCAGCAGCTTGACCAGGGTCGAGCAGTACTTC. This codes for CASSLTRVEQYF. The whole variable domain, remainder taken from reference TRBV5-1 and TRBJ2-7, is KAGVTQTPRYLIKTRGQQVTLSCSPISGHRSVSWYQQTPGQGLQFLFEYFSETQRNKGNFPGRFSGRQFSNSRSEMNVSTLELGDSALYLCASSLTRVEQYFGPGTRLTVT.